This TCR beta chain was identified in a study of breast tumors, draining lymph nodes, adjacent tissues. This clonotype is judged medium-sized (0.01 to 0.1%). The antigen remains unidentified. Study results and caveats: Findings are consistent with lymph node origin and intratumoral expansion of most tumor T cells. Luminal-like breast cancer showed significantly higher tumor–nontumor repertoire similarity than basal-like. Compared with lymph nodes, tumors were less diverse; compared with nontumor tissue, more.

Germline lookup yields CDR1 SGHTA and CDR2 FQGNSA. The CDR3 covers 13 residues. Trimming cost V 5 bases and J 7 bases, with 12 bases left between them. TCRdb processed the multiplex PCR reads anew with MiXCR; each CDR3 protein has one entry. The table includes about 47,000 distinct CDR3 sequences, under 25% detected once. The receptor was isolated from a female donor with breast cancer. Some clones in this sample may be carry-over from other donors' samples. Sequenced material: breast tumor tissue. The chain is built from TRBV7-2 and TRBJ2-4; D is perhaps TRBD2 (6 bases). For the CDR3, the DNA is TGTGCCAGCAGCACCAGCCGGGGGAACATTCAGTACTTC. Protein: CASSTSRGNIQYF.